This T cell receptor (beta chain) was captured by sequencing in a study of T cell repertoires in cytomegalovirus infection. Overall study findings and caveats: Across the ex vivo response, the dominant clonotypes were HLA-C-restricted CMV-specific TCR beta clonotypes. Carriers of CMV and the relevant HLA type were discriminated by public TCR beta frequency.

Each CDR3 protein is one row after TCRdb ran MiXCR on the reads. The sample has a few hundred thousand distinct CDR3 sequences, roughly 13% seen once. CDR3 length: 15 amino acids. From germline, CDR1 is SQVTM and CDR2 ANQGSEA. V lost 4 bases and J 7 bases, leaving 20 bases between the germline ends. With respect to this clonotype: What it recognizes is unknown.

The specimen was PBMCs. This receptor was taken from a human donor in good health (CMV status not recorded). Some clones in this sample may be carry-over from other donors' samples. The V gene is TRBV29-1, the J gene TRBJ2-1; the D gene is possibly TRBD2 (5 bases). CDR3 region: CSVGPRLAEANEQFF. The CDR3 region has the DNA TGCAGCGTTGGCCCTCGGCTAGCCGAGGCAAATGAGCAGTTCTTC.